Sequencing of this T cell receptor (beta chain) was carried out in a study of tumor-infiltrating lymphocytes in primary liver carcinoma. In the study overall: Sequenced samples came back with roughly 3.5 to 7.13 million productive TCRbeta reads, and the counts looked alike across tissue types. Study-wide points: The study used bulk unsorted samples and so did not compare CD4+ and CD8+ repertoires. A significantly higher top-250-clone fraction was recorded for tumors than for blood (p = 0.039).

CDR3 length: 15 residues. Unsorted whole blood served as the source of blood RNA, and germline DNA was extracted as well. Surgery was preceded by the collection of roughly 3.9 milliliters of peripheral blood. A remark on this clonotype: No antigen is known for it. This may come from a read error, since a much larger clone is one base off.

Total RNA (around 500 ng) served as template for TCR beta cDNA synthesis primed by a constant-region primer. It was through three nested multiplex PCR rounds of slightly modified ARM-PCR that TCR beta libraries arose. Rounds one and two of PCR, each of roughly 10 cycles, were primed with TRBV1-TRBV30 forward primers and a C-beta reverse primer. TCRdb called the multiplex PCR reads again in MiXCR, with one record for every CDR3 protein. The sample holds about 200,000 distinct CDR3 sequences, 65% seen once. The chain recombines TRBV12-3 or TRBV12-4 with TRBJ2-6, with D perhaps given as TRBD1 or TRBD2 (6 bases each). This receptor was obtained from a woman aged 60-75 years with primary liver carcinoma and hepatitis B virus infection. Material: peripheral blood. The chain's CDR3 is CANSLGGTGANVLTF. The CDR3 coding sequence is TGTGCCAACAGTCTGGGGGGCACTGGGGCCAACGTCCTGACTTTC.